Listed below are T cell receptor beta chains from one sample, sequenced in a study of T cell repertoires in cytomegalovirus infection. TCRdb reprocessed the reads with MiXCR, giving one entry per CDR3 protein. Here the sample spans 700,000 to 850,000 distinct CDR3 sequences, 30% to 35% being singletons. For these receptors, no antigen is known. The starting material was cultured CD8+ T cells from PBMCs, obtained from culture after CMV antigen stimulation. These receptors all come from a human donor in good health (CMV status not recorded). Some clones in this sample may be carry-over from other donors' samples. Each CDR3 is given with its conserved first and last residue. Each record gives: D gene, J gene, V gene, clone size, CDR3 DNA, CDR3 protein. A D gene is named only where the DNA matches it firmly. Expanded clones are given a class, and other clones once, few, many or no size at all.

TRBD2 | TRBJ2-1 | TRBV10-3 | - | TGTGCCATCAGTGAGTCGCCTAGCGGGGGGGATGAGCAGTTCTTC | CAISESPSGGDEQFF
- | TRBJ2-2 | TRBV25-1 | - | TGTGCCAGCAGTGAGCCGGCCGGGGAGCTGTTTTTT | CASSEPAGELFF
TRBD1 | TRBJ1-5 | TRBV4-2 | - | TGTGCCAGCAGCCAAGGACAGGGCCCCCAGCATTTT | CASSQGQGPQHF
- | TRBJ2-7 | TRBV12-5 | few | TGTGCTAGTGGTTTGGCGGACACGGGCTCCTACGAGCAGTACTTC | CASGLADTGSYEQYF
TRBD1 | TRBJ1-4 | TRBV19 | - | TGTGCCAGCAACATCGGACAGGGCGACGAAAAACTGTTTTTT | CASNIGQGDEKLFF
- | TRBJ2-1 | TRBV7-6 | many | TGTGCCAGCAGCCGACTAGTTCTCGATGAGCAGTTCTTC | CASSRLVLDEQFF
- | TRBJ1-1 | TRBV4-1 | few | TGCGCCAGCAGGGACAGTGACACTGAAGCTTTCTTT | CASRDSDTEAFF
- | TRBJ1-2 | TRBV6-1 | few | TGTGCCAGCAATGCATGGACAGTAGGCTACACCTTC | CASNAWTVGYTF
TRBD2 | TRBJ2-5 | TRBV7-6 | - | TGTGCCAGCAGCTTAGTACCCAGCGGGGGGGAAGAGACCCAGTACTTC | CASSLVPSGGEETQYF
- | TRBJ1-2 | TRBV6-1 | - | TGTGCCAGCAGTGATTGGGGCTCGCGCTATGGCTACACCTTC | CASSDWGSRYGYTF
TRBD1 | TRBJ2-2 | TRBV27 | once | TGTGCCAGCTTAGGGGTCGGGACAGGCGGAACCGGGGAGCTGTTTTTT | CASLGVGTGGTGELFF
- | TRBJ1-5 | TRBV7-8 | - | TGTGCCAGCAGCCACGGGGCGCGGACATCTCGCAATCAGCCCCAGCATTTT | CASSHGARTSRNQPQHF
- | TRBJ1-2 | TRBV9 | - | TGTGCCAGCAGCGTAGACGAGGGGCTTGGCTACACCTTC | CASSVDEGLGYTF
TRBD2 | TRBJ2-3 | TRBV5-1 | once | TGCGCCAGCAGCCCGGGACTAGCGGGGGCCACAGATACGCAGTATTTT | CASSPGLAGATDTQYF
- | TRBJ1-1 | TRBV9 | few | TGTGCCAGCAGCGTAGGAGGGGAGAACACTGAAGCTTTCTTT | CASSVGGENTEAFF
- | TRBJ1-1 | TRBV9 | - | TGTGCCAGCAGCCCGAGGTCCGGTGTTGAAGCTTTCTTT | CASSPRSGVEAFF
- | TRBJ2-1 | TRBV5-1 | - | TGCGCCAGCACCACGACCTACAATGAGCAGTTCTTC | CASTTTYNEQFF
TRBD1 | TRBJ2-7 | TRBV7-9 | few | TGTGCCAGCAGCTCCGAAACAGGGGGCCCCGGTAGGGAGCAGTACTTC | CASSSETGGPGREQYF
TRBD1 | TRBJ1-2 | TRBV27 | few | TGTGCCAGCAGTTTGAGGACAGGCTTCTATGGCTACACCTTC | CASSLRTGFYGYTF
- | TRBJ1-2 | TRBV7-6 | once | TGTACCAGCAGCCCATCGCGGGACCTCTATGGCTACACCTTC | CTSSPSRDLYGYTF
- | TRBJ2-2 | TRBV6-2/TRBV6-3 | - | TGTGCCAGCAGTTACTCCGGGGCAGGGGCGGTTTCCGGGGAGCTGTTTTTT | CASSYSGAGAVSGELFF
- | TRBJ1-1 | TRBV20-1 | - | TGCAGTGCTGGGTCCTTGGGAATGAACACTGAAGCTTTCTTT | CSAGSLGMNTEAFF
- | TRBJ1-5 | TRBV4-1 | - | TGCGCCAGCAGCCAAGTGGGGGGATTAGCAAATCAGCCCCAGCATTTT | CASSQVGGLANQPQHF
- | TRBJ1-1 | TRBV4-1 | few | TGCGCCAGCAGCCAACAGGGGCCGACTTCGAACACTGAAGCTTTCTTT | CASSQQGPTSNTEAFF
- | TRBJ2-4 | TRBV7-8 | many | TGTGCCAGCAGCTATCCAGGGAGGGGGGACATTCAGTACTTC | CASSYPGRGDIQYF
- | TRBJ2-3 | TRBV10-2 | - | TGCGCCAGCAGTGGATCCTTAGATACGCAGTATTTT | CASSGSLDTQYF
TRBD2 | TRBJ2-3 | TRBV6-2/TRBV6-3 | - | TGTGCCAGCAGTTACCGAAGCGGGGGGGCAGATACGCAGTATTTT | CASSYRSGGADTQYF
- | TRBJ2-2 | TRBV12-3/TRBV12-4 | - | TGTGCCATCCCGAGCCGGAGCGGGGAGCTGTTTTTT | CAIPSRSGELFF
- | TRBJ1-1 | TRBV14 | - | TGTGCCAGCAGCCAATCCCCGTACCTCCAAGCTTTCTTT | CASSQSPYLQAFF
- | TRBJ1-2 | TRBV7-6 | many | TGTGCCAGCAGCTTATACGGTTTTAAATTAGGTTCCTCTGCTAACTATGGCTACACCTTC | CASSLYGFKLGSSANYGYTF
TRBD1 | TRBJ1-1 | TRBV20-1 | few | TGCAGTGCTAGAGATATGGGGACAGGGAACACTGAAGCTTTCTTT | CSARDMGTGNTEAFF